The 30 T cell receptor beta chains listed next were all sequenced from one sample in a study of identical twins. TCRdb analysed the 5' RACE reads with MiXCR anew, one entry per CDR3 protein. The sample lists just under 550,000 distinct CDR3 sequences, nearly 15% occurring once. These data were also reused for a study on yellow fever vaccine responses in identical twins.

Sample: CD4+ T cells sorted from blood. These receptors originate from a woman aged 18-30 years in good health.

This clonotype was detected ten times or more. Here the CDR3 reads CASSTPTGGGNTIYF. The CDR3 nucleotides are TGTGCCAGCAGCACCCCGACAGGGGGAGGAAACACCATATATTTT. J is TRBJ1-3 and V is TRBV7-9; TRBD1 agrees at 9 bases. Germline loops: CDR1 SEHNR, CDR2 FQNEAQ (reference sequence). Trimming cost V 5 bases and J 4 bases; bases outside gene matches: 6. The CDR3 is 15 amino acids. The variable domain in full, completed from reference TRBV7-9 and TRBJ1-3, reads DTGVSQNPRHKITKRGQNVTFRCDPISEHNRLYWYRQTLGQGPEFLTYFQNEAQLEKSRLLSDRFSAERPKGSFSTLEIQRTEQGDSAMYLCASSTPTGGGNTIYFGEGSWLTVV.

The V gene is TRBV6-5, the J gene TRBJ2-1; D is undetermined. Trimming shortened V by 4 bases and J by 7 bases, and 20 bases separated the two germline ends. The CDR3 sequence is 16 residues long. Germline lookup yields CDR1 MNHEY and CDR2 SVGAGI. Here the CDR3 reads CASSSPKLLIGNEQFF. The CDR3 nucleotides are TGTGCCAGCAGTTCCCCGAAACTACTTATCGGAAATGAGCAGTTCTTC.

This clonotype turned up a few times. This rearrangement joins TRBV5-1 to TRBJ1-5; 8 bases map to TRBD1. The CDR3 totals 15 residues. Trimming removed 4 bases from V and 4 bases from J; junction bases left unmatched: 7. Germline assignment: CDR1 SGHRS and CDR2 YFSETQ. CDR3 nucleotides: TGCGCCAGCAGCCCAGACAGGGGACGTAATCAGCCCCAGCATTTT. Encoded protein: CASSPDRGRNQPQHF. The full variable domain, its missing parts supplied by reference TRBV5-1 and TRBJ1-5, is KAGVTQTPRYLIKTRGQQVTLSCSPISGHRSVSWYQQTPGQGLQFLFEYFSETQRNKGNFPGRFSGRQFSNSRSEMNVSTLELGDSALYLCASSPDRGRNQPQHFGDGTRLSIL.

The J gene is TRBJ2-5, the V gene TRBV20-1, with 10 bases matching TRBD1. Germline trimming cut 5 bases from V and 4 bases from J; bases unmatched to any gene: 4. The CDR3 spans 13 residues. The germline CDR1 and CDR2 sequences are DFQATT and SNEGSKA (reference sequence). The CDR3 spells CSAGDRGGETQYF. In DNA, the CDR3 is TGCAGTGCTGGGGACAGGGGCGGAGAGACCCAGTACTTC.

This clonotype was counted a few times. CDR3 residues: CSARATGGTDTQYF. CDR3 bases: TGCAGTGCTAGGGCGACAGGGGGCACAGATACGCAGTATTTT. The genes are TRBV20-1 and TRBJ2-3, with 8 bases fitting TRBD1. CDR1 is DFQATT and CDR2 is SNEGSKA in the germline V gene (reference sequence). V lost 3 bases, J lost 1 base, and 3 bases stayed unmatched. This CDR3 is 14 amino acids long.

The chain employs TRBV5-1 and TRBJ2-3; D assignment may be TRBD1 or TRBD2 (5 bases each). The germline V and J ends were trimmed by 4 bases and 2 bases, with 14 bases remaining between them. Germline lookup yields CDR1 SGHRS and CDR2 YFSETQ. CDR3 size: 15 residues. The CDR3 nucleotides are TGCGCCAGCAGCCGGGACCATACAAACACAGATACGCAGTATTTT. Translated: CASSRDHTNTDTQYF. Full variable domain (remainder filled in from reference TRBV5-1 and TRBJ2-3): KAGVTQTPRYLIKTRGQQVTLSCSPISGHRSVSWYQQTPGQGLQFLFEYFSETQRNKGNFPGRFSGRQFSNSRSEMNVSTLELGDSALYLCASSRDHTNTDTQYFGPGTRLTVL.

J is TRBJ1-1 and V is TRBV7-2, with D possibly being TRBD1 (6 bases). From germline, CDR1 is SGHTA and CDR2 FQGNSA. The CDR3 totals 15 residues. Trimming shortened V by 4 bases and J by 4 bases, and 16 bases separated the two germline ends. The DNA for the CDR3 is TGTGCCAGCAGCTCGTCGGCGAGGGGGGGCACTGAAGCTTTCTTT. Translated: CASSSSARGGTEAFF.

In this sample, this clonotype turned up a few times. The chain uses TRBV20-1 and TRBJ2-3, with 9 nucleotides matching TRBD1. CDR1 is DFQATT, CDR2 SNEGSKA, per germline (reference sequence). The CDR3 is 15 amino acids. Losses at the gene ends were 4 bases for V and 3 bases for J; bases not matched to a gene: 8. This CDR3 is CSAKPGQGYTDTQYF. The CDR3 DNA is TGCAGTGCTAAACCGGGACAGGGTTATACAGATACGCAGTATTTT.

This clonotype was picked up a small number of times. The chain has TRBV7-8 and TRBJ2-7; 7 nucleotides agree with TRBD2. Germline-derived CDR1 and CDR2 are SGHVS and FQNEAQ. J lost 1 base, V lost 5 bases, and 17 bases had no gene match. The CDR3 sequence is 18 residues long. The CDR3 DNA reads as TGTGCCAGCAGCCTCCGGGAACTCGCGGGAGTAAAATCCTACGAGCAGTACTTC. Protein sequence: CASSLRELAGVKSYEQYF.

This sequence joins TRBV4-1 and TRBJ2-1, with a tentative D call TRBD2 (6 bases). V shed 2 bases and J shed 0 bases, with 11 bases lying between them. The CDR3 is made up of 16 amino acids. Germline V gene sequence: CDR1 MGHRA, CDR2 YSYEKL. The CDR3 nucleotides are TGCGCCAGCAGCCAATATCGGGAGAGCTCCTACAATGAGCAGTTCTTC. It is translated as CASSQYRESSYNEQFF.

A few counts support this clonotype. The chain links TRBV24-1 to TRBJ2-1; D call uncertain. CDR3 size: 18 residues. The germline CDR1 and CDR2 sequences are KGHDR and SFDVKD. V was trimmed by 0 bases and J by 6 bases, leaving 20 bases between them. The CDR3 DNA reads TGTGCCACCAGTGATTTGCGCCCGAATAGCCCAAACGCCAATGAGCAGTTCTTC. Its protein product is CATSDLRPNSPNANEQFF.

The chain employs TRBV12-3 or TRBV12-4 and TRBJ2-3, with 10 bases that match TRBD2. V dropped 8 bases and J dropped 2; count of bases not matched to a gene: 7. The CDR3 is 15 residues long. The CDR3, as DNA: TGTGCCAGCGCAAAAACTAGCGGGGCCACAGATACGCAGTATTTT. This sequence encodes CASAKTSGATDTQYF.

The V and J genes are TRBV20-1 and TRBJ2-7; 10 nucleotides agree with TRBD2. The J segment lost 1 base and the V segment lost 5 bases, leaving 8 bases of the junction unmatched. Germline loops: CDR1 DFQATT, CDR2 SNEGSKA (reference sequence). The CDR3 loop spans 15 amino acids. The CDR3 DNA reads as TGCAGTGCTCAACTTGGGACTAGCGCATCCTACGAGCAGTACTTC. Amino acid sequence: CSAQLGTSASYEQYF.

V gene TRBV20-1 combines with J gene TRBJ1-6; perhaps TRBD1 as D (6 bases). Trimming removed 1 base at V and 9 bases at J, with 16 bases between. The CDR3 is made up of 15 amino acids. Germline V CDR1 and CDR2: DFQATT, SNEGSKA (reference sequence). CDR3 region: CSARVQPGEASPLHF. As DNA, the CDR3 is TGCAGTGCTAGAGTACAGCCAGGGGAGGCTTCACCCCTCCACTTT.

The chain combines TRBV20-1 with TRBJ2-1; 9 bases are a match to TRBD2. The J segment lost 1 base and the V segment lost 5 bases, leaving 9 bases of the junction unmatched. This CDR3 contains 16 residues. Germline CDR1 is DFQATT and CDR2 is SNEGSKA (reference sequence). CDR3 loop: CSAGGGGRGSYNEQFF. CDR3 in DNA: TGCAGTGCTGGAGGGGGCGGGAGGGGGTCCTACAATGAGCAGTTCTTC.

This sequence joins TRBV7-9 and TRBJ1-2, with 7 bases identical to TRBD1. J was trimmed by 5 bases and V by 5 bases; bases with no gene match: 14. The CDR3 has 16 amino acids. CDR1 and CDR2 (germline): SEHNR, FQNEAQ (reference sequence). The CDR3 sequence: CASSQLQGRSMYGYTF. The CDR3 bases are TGTGCCAGCAGCCAATTACAGGGGAGGTCTATGTATGGCTACACCTTC.

The V gene is TRBV24-1, the J gene TRBJ2-1; 12 nucleotides align to TRBD2. Germline lookup yields CDR1 KGHDR and CDR2 SFDVKD. The CDR3 covers 19 residues. V shed 4 bases, J shed 5 bases, and the junction held 14 bases outside the gene matches. The CDR3 is CATSDPGRLAGGPDNEQFF. Written as DNA, the CDR3 is TGTGCCACCAGTGACCCGGGTCGGCTAGCGGGAGGGCCCGACAATGAGCAGTTCTTC.

This rearrangement joins TRBV10-1 to TRBJ2-2; 7 bases agree with TRBD2. Germline V gene sequence: CDR1 WNHNN, CDR2 SYGVQD (reference sequence). J was trimmed by 0 bases and V by 4 bases; bases with no gene match: 11. CDR3 length equals 18 residues. DNA of the CDR3: TGCGCCAGCAGTGGAGGCGGGGGAGAAAGACCGAACACCGGGGAGCTGTTTTTT. This gives the protein CASSGGGGERPNTGELFF.

This clonotype showed up many times. This chain links TRBV5-1 with TRBJ1-1; D is possibly TRBD1 (6 bases). The CDR3 has 15 residues. Germline V gene data show CDR1 as SGHRS and CDR2 as YFSETQ. Trimming removed 2 bases from V and 4 bases from J, with 15 bases in between. The CDR3 here is CASSLSTGPATEAFF. CDR3 nucleotide sequence: TGCGCCAGCAGCTTAAGCACAGGGCCAGCCACTGAAGCTTTCTTT.

This clonotype was seen only a few times. This chain connects TRBV12-3 or TRBV12-4 to TRBJ2-3; D may correspond to TRBD1 or TRBD2 (5 bases each). The ends were cut back, 5 bases at V and 1 base at J, with 16 bases in the middle. CDR3 size: 16 residues. The CDR3, as DNA: TGTGCCAGCAGTCCCCGAGGGGCAGGGCGCACAGATACGCAGTATTTT. Protein product: CASSPRGAGRTDTQYF.

The chain combines TRBV27 with TRBJ2-6, with D uncertain. Looked up from germline, CDR1 is MNHEY and CDR2 is SMNVEV (reference sequence). There are 14 residues in the CDR3. Trimming left V 6 bases short and J 2 bases short, with 8 bases between. The CDR3 DNA sequence: TGTGCCAGCAGGGCAGGAACTGGGGCCAACGTCCTGACTTTC. It translates to CASRAGTGANVLTF.

This clonotype was recorded a few times. The chain is built from TRBV3-1 and TRBJ1-5, with D tentatively TRBD1 (5 bases). V was clipped by 1 base and J by 2 bases, with 12 bases between them. The germline CDR1 and CDR2 sequences are LGHDT and YNNKEL (reference sequence). The CDR3 has 16 residues. The CDR3 DNA is TGTGCCAGCAGCCAAGGGGGGTTACAGGGCAATCAGCCCCAGCATTTT. Translating gives CASSQGGLQGNQPQHF.

The gene calls are TRBV7-2 and TRBJ1-1; D is undetermined. V lost 5 bases to trimming and J lost 0 bases, with 16 bases between them. This CDR3 region has 16 residues. CDR1 and CDR2 from the germline V gene are SGHTA and FQGNSA. CDR3 sequence (DNA): TGTGCCAGCAGCCACCAAGCGGGTACAATGAACACTGAAGCTTTCTTT. Residues: CASSHQAGTMNTEAFF.

J is TRBJ2-3 and V is TRBV5-1; 10 bases agree with TRBD2. CDR3 length: 18 residues. The V gene end was trimmed by 4 bases and the J gene end by 4 bases; junction bases not matched to a gene: 15. The V gene's germline CDR1 is SGHRS and CDR2 YFSETQ. The CDR3 DNA reads TGCGCCAGCAGCCCGGAGCACCCCCTAGCGGGAGCTTCAGATACGCAGTATTTT. Protein sequence: CASSPEHPLAGASDTQYF. Complete variable domain (other parts from reference TRBV5-1 and TRBJ2-3): KAGVTQTPRYLIKTRGQQVTLSCSPISGHRSVSWYQQTPGQGLQFLFEYFSETQRNKGNFPGRFSGRQFSNSRSEMNVSTLELGDSALYLCASSPEHPLAGASDTQYFGPGTRLTVL.

The chain recombines TRBV24-1 with TRBJ2-7, with D possibly being TRBD2 (5 bases). The CDR3 has 14 residues. Germline assignment: CDR1 KGHDR and CDR2 SFDVKD. V was clipped by 3 bases and J by 1 base, with 9 bases between them. The CDR3 loop reads CATSDPRASYEQYF. The CDR3 DNA reads as TGTGCCACCAGTGATCCGAGGGCGTCCTACGAGCAGTACTTC.

The gene calls are TRBV19 and TRBJ1-5; D might be TRBD1 (5 bases). Germline CDR1 and CDR2: LNHDA and SQIVND (reference sequence). This CDR3 comprises 15 residues. The V gene lost 9 bases and the J gene lost 5 bases, with 20 bases spanning the gap. CDR3 residues: CASRLLLRRDQPQHF. The CDR3 DNA follows: TGTGCCAGCAGACTGTTACTCCGCAGGGATCAGCCCCAGCATTTT.

This clonotype was counted at least ten times. One end of the junction fails to match germline, which may point to a read error. The rearrangement joins TRBV18 to TRBJ2-5; a weak D match, TRBD2 (6 bases). CDR1 and CDR2 (germline): KGHSH, LQKENI. The CDR3 spans 13 residues. The CDR3 DNA reads as TGCGCCAGCAGCCCCGGGAGTCAAGAGACCCAGTACTTC. Translation: CASSPGSQETQYF.

The chain couples TRBV24-1 to TRBJ2-5; TRBD2 aligns across 8 bases. The CDR3 covers 16 residues. J gave up 4 bases and V 4 bases, and 10 bases lay outside the gene matches. Germline CDR1 and CDR2: KGHDR and SFDVKD. Here the CDR3 reads CATSDPGTRKGETQYF. CDR3 bases: TGTGCCACCAGTGACCCCGGGACTAGAAAGGGAGAGACCCAGTACTTC.

In this sample, this clonotype turned up a few times. The rearrangement joins TRBV4-2 to TRBJ2-3, with 10 bases lining up with TRBD2. From germline, CDR1 is LGHNA and CDR2 YNFKEQ. J lost 2 bases, V lost 5 bases, and 10 bases had no gene match. The CDR3 is 17 residues long. The CDR3 sequence is CASSSGLAVLFTDTQYF. The CDR3 DNA is TGTGCCAGCAGCTCCGGACTAGCGGTACTCTTCACAGATACGCAGTATTTT.

A few counts support this clonotype. The rearrangement joins TRBV20-1 to TRBJ1-3, with 7 bases matching TRBD1. The CDR3 length is 15 residues. CDR1 is DFQATT and CDR2 is SNEGSKA in the germline V gene (reference sequence). Unmatched junction bases numbered 8, after V lost 6 bases and J lost 0 bases. This chain's CDR3 is CSAAPDRASGNTIYF. As DNA, the CDR3 is TGCAGTGCGGCCCCCGACAGGGCCTCTGGAAACACCATATATTTT.